What follows are 27 T cell receptor beta chains derived from one specimen sequenced in a study of shared clonotypes between healthy human individuals. Profiling relied on immunoSEQ multiplex PCR, and the TCRdb table lists in-frame clones only, not all of them. The repertoire has 850,000 to 1,200,000 clones, about 75% of them found once; the top ten carry roughly 1.4%. The material sequenced was memory CD4+ T cells sorted from blood. The subset: CD45RA-negative fraction. All receptors come from a young man in good health.

This clone was detected only a few times. This sequence joins TRBV5-6 and TRBJ2-7; D perhaps matches TRBD1 (6 bases). In germline, CDR1 is SGHDT, CDR2 YYEEEE. The CDR3 spans 15 residues. V was clipped by 4 bases and J by 1 base, with 15 bases between them. The CDR3 nucleotides read TGTGCCAGCAGCACAACAGGGAGCCTATCCTACGAGCAGTACTTC. This translates into CASSTTGSLSYEQYF. Using reference TRBV5-6 and TRBJ2-7 for the parts outside the CDR3, the full variable domain is DAGVTQSPTHLIKTRGQQVTLRCSPKSGHDTVSWYQQALGQGPQFIFQYYEEEERQRGNFPDRFSGHQFPNYSSELNVNALLLGDSALYLCASSTTGSLSYEQYFGPGTRLTVT.

The chain couples TRBV7-2 to TRBJ2-7, with TRBD1 matching over 7 bases. The CDR3 extends over 16 amino acids. CDR1 is SGHTA, CDR2 FQGNSA, per germline. Trimming removed 5 bases from V and 5 bases from J; junction bases left unmatched: 15. The CDR3 spells CASSGGGRGRDNEQYF. For the CDR3, the DNA is TGTGCCAGCAGCGGGGGTGGTAGGGGGCGTGATAACGAGCAGTACTTC.

V usage is TRBV29-1 and J usage is TRBJ1-4; 7 bases map to TRBD1. This CDR3 has 13 residues. Germline CDR1 reads SQVTM; CDR2 reads ANQGSEA. J lost 4 bases, V lost 6 bases, and 5 bases had no gene match. The CDR3 nucleotides are TGCAGCGTAACCGGGACAGATAATGAAAAACTGTTTTTT. Amino acids: CSVTGTDNEKLFF.

The chain's CDR3 is CASSLLGVDTQYF. The CDR3 DNA reads TGTGCCAGCAGTTTACTAGGGGTGGATACGCAGTATTTT. This chain links TRBV5-4 with TRBJ2-3; D may match TRBD1 or TRBD2 (5 bases each). The germline gives CDR1 SGHNT, CDR2 YYREEE (reference sequence). CDR3 length: 13 residues. Between the trimmed V and J ends, which lost 5 bases and 6 bases, there was a span of 13 bases.

This chain links TRBV5-4 with TRBJ2-5, with D possibly being TRBD1 or TRBD2 (5 bases each). V was trimmed by 4 bases and J by 5 bases, leaving 12 bases between them. Germline CDR1 and CDR2: SGHNT and YYREEE (reference sequence). The CDR3 consists of 13 residues. CDR3: CASSMGPRETQYF. In DNA, the CDR3 is TGTGCCAGCAGCATGGGACCCCGGGAGACCCAGTACTTC.

The rearrangement joins TRBV6-6 to TRBJ1-6; D uncertain. CDR3 size: 14 residues. Trimming took off 4 bases at V and 4 bases at J, with 8 bases between the two ends. Germline-derived CDR1 and CDR2 are MNHNY and SVGAGI (reference sequence). CDR3: CASSLVQYNSPLHF. CDR3 bases: TGTGCCAGCAGTTTGGTACAGTATAATTCACCCCTCCACTTT.

The J gene is TRBJ2-3, the V gene TRBV27; 11 bases are a match to TRBD1. CDR1 MNHEY and CDR2 SMNVEV come from the germline V gene (reference sequence). The CDR3 spans 19 residues. V was clipped by 3 bases and J by 6 bases; unmatched bases: 17. The CDR3 here is CASSFGGTGGIRIGDTQYF. CDR3 in DNA: TGTGCCAGCAGTTTTGGAGGGACAGGGGGAATTCGCATAGGGGATACGCAGTATTTT.

The J gene is TRBJ1-2, the V gene TRBV18; 7 positions match TRBD1. V dropped 2 bases and J dropped 3; count of bases not matched to a gene: 3. In germline, CDR1 is KGHSH, CDR2 LQKENI. The CDR3 has 14 residues. CDR3 nucleotides: TGTGCCAGCTCACCATCGGGACAGTACTATGGCTACACCTTC. The encoded protein is CASSPSGQYYGYTF.

This chain uses TRBV7-2 with TRBJ2-1; 7 bases are a match to TRBD1. V lost 2 bases and J lost 4; bases outside the gene matches: 11. Germline V gene data show CDR1 as SGHTA and CDR2 as FQGNSA. The CDR3 spans 17 residues. The CDR3 DNA is TGTGCCAGCAGCTTAAGAAGCACAGGGGCAGGGTACAATGAGCAGTTCTTC. Its translation: CASSLRSTGAGYNEQFF.

The gene calls are TRBV28 and TRBJ2-1; D might be TRBD2 (6 bases). Trimming removed 11 bases from V and 3 bases from J, with 20 bases in between. The CDR3 is made up of 15 amino acids. The germline gives CDR1 MDHEN, CDR2 SYDVKM. The CDR3 DNA is TGTGCCTCAGCTAACGGGGGTAAACTCTACAATGAGCAGTTCTTC. Amino acids: CASANGGKLYNEQFF. Variable domain in full (rest from reference TRBV28 and TRBJ2-1): DVKVTQSSRYLVKRTGEKVFLECVQDMDHENMFWYRQDPGLGLRLIYFSYDVKMKEKGDIPEGYSVSREKKERFSLILESASTNQTSMYLCASANGGKLYNEQFFGPGTRLTVL.

V usage is TRBV16 and J usage is TRBJ1-5, with 10 bases that match TRBD1. J gave up 7 bases and V 4 bases, and 7 bases lay outside the gene matches. Germline CDR1 KGHSY, CDR2 FQNENV. CDR3 length: 15 amino acids. The CDR3 loop is CASSRKGTGEQPQHF. The CDR3 nucleotides read TGTGCCAGCAGCCGTAAAGGGACAGGGGAACAGCCCCAGCATTTT.

The chain links TRBV25-1 to TRBJ2-5; D ambiguous. Germline values: CDR1 MGHDK, CDR2 SYGVNS. The length of the CDR3 is 14 residues. V shed 6 bases and J shed 5 bases, with 16 bases lying between them. CDR3 coding DNA: TGTGCCAGCAGCTCTTTTCGGATGAGGGAGACCCAGTACTTC. It translates to CASSSFRMRETQYF.

The CDR3 region has the DNA TGTGCCAGCAGCTTAAACAGGGCCGTGAACACTGAAGCTTTCTTT. It encodes CASSLNRAVNTEAFF. V and J are TRBV11-1 and TRBJ1-1; maybe TRBD1 (6 bases). Germline V lookup: CDR1 SGHAT, CDR2 FQDESV (reference sequence). This CDR3 has 15 residues. The V end lost 2 bases, the J end lost 0 bases, and 10 bases lay between the germline ends.

The chain combines TRBV6-1 with TRBJ1-2; unclear D gene. The CDR3 covers 13 residues. V lost 6 bases to trimming and J lost 4 bases, with 12 bases between them. Germline CDR1 is MNHNS and CDR2 is SASEGT. The CDR3 here is CASRYTVSYGYTF. The CDR3 DNA is TGTGCCAGCAGGTACACAGTGTCCTATGGCTACACCTTC.

This chain links TRBV10-1 with TRBJ2-2; D not resolved. Trimming took off 9 bases at V and 5 bases at J, with 13 bases between the two ends. The CDR3 length is 13 residues. CDR1 is WNHNN, CDR2 SYGVQD, per germline (reference sequence). CDR3 sequence: CASRKDLTGELFF. The DNA for the CDR3 is TGCGCCAGTCGAAAGGATCTTACCGGGGAGCTGTTTTTT.

This clone was detected a few times. The same CDR3 can be traced to other DNA sequences in this sample. The V and J genes are TRBV7-8 and TRBJ1-5, with TRBD1 as a possible D gene (5 bases). Germline CDR1 is SGHVS and CDR2 is FQNEAQ. This CDR3 has 14 amino acids. V was shortened by 0 bases and J by 4 bases, with 7 bases between the two germline ends. CDR3: CASSLAEGNQPQHF. Here the CDR3 DNA reads TGTGCCAGCAGCTTAGCGGAGGGGAATCAGCCCCAGCATTTT.

The rearrangement uses TRBV6-5 and TRBJ1-1, with a weak D call TRBD1 (5 bases). There are 14 residues in the CDR3. V was pared by 2 bases and J by 1 base, with 8 bases between. CDR1 and CDR2 (germline): MNHEY, SVGAGI. CDR3 in amino acids: CASSYPGQNTEAFF. CDR3 DNA sequence: TGTGCCAGCAGTTACCCGGGGCAGAACACTGAAGCTTTCTTT.

The rearrangement links TRBV7-6 to TRBJ2-2; possibly TRBD2 for D (6 bases). The CDR3 is 15 amino acids. Germline V gives CDR1 SGHVS, CDR2 FNYEAQ. Trimming cost V 4 bases and J 1 base, with 10 bases left between them. The CDR3 reads CASSSHSGNTGELFF. CDR3 in DNA: TGTGCCAGCAGCTCGCATAGCGGGAACACCGGGGAGCTGTTTTTT. The full variable domain, completed using reference TRBV7-6 and TRBJ2-2, is GAGVSQSPRYKVTKRGQDVALRCDPISGHVSLYWYRQALGQGPEFLTYFNYEAQQDKSGLPNDRFSAERPEGSISTLTIQRTEQRDSAMYRCASSSHSGNTGELFFGEGSRLTVL.

This chain joins TRBV28 and TRBJ2-5; D possibly uses TRBD1 or TRBD2 (6 bases each). The CDR3 contains 14 residues. Between the trimmed V and J ends, which lost 5 bases and 5 bases, there was a span of 15 bases. The germline gives CDR1 MDHEN, CDR2 SYDVKM. The CDR3 region is CASSTDRSGETQYF. DNA of the CDR3: TGTGCCAGCAGTACCGACAGGAGCGGGGAGACCCAGTACTTC.

The chain combines TRBV2 with TRBJ2-5; a possible D gene is TRBD2 (6 bases). The CDR3 sequence is 13 residues long. The germline V gene has CDR1 SNHLY and CDR2 FYNNEI. Trimming pared 6 bases from V and 4 bases from J, leaving 12 bases between. The chain's CDR3 is CASRGTVRETQYF. In DNA, the CDR3 is TGTGCCAGCAGGGGGACTGTCAGAGAGACCCAGTACTTC.

The CDR3 sequence is CASTTGGTNSGNTIYF. The CDR3 DNA is TGTGCCAGCACTACAGGGGGCACAAACTCTGGAAACACCATATATTTT. The V call is TRBV5-5, the J call TRBJ1-3, with 9 bases aligning to TRBD1. This CDR3 spans 16 amino acids. CDR1 and CDR2 from the germline V gene are SGHKS and YYEKEE (reference sequence). Germline trimming cut 6 bases from V and 0 bases from J; bases unmatched to any gene: 7. Full variable domain (outside the CDR3, taken from reference TRBV5-5 and TRBJ1-3): DAGVTQSPTHLIKTRGQQVTLRCSPISGHKSVSWYQQVLGQGPQFIFQYYEKEERGRGNFPDRFSARQFPNYSSELNVNALLLGDSALYLCASTTGGTNSGNTIYFGEGSWLTVV.

This sequence joins TRBV11-1 and TRBJ2-3; D gene ambiguous. The germline V gene has CDR1 SGHAT and CDR2 FQDESV (reference sequence). This CDR3 contains 16 residues. Trimming stripped 3 bases from V and 6 bases from J, with 19 bases between. DNA for the CDR3: TGTGCCAGCAGCTTTAGAAGGAGCCTTAAACCGGATACGCAGTATTTT. It translates to CASSFRRSLKPDTQYF.

The genes are TRBV11-1 and TRBJ2-7; perhaps TRBD2 as D (5 bases). Germline loops: CDR1 SGHAT, CDR2 FQDESV (reference sequence). V shed 4 bases and J shed 7 bases, with 11 bases lying between them. CDR3 length: 12 amino acids. In nucleotides, the CDR3 is TGTGCCAGCAGCTCGGGGAATTTTGAGCAGTACTTC. It codes for CASSSGNFEQYF.

The chain links TRBV7-2 to TRBJ2-5; no definite D call. Trimming pared 1 base from V and 4 bases from J, leaving 7 bases between. This CDR3 contains 13 residues. The germline V gene encodes CDR1 SGHTA and CDR2 FQGNSA. In DNA form, the CDR3 reads TGTGCCAGCAGCTTAGGGATCGGAGAGACCCAGTACTTC. Residues: CASSLGIGETQYF.

The V gene is TRBV10-2, the J gene TRBJ2-2; the match to TRBD2 covers 13 bases. V dropped 6 bases and J dropped 4; count of bases not matched to a gene: 5. This CDR3 comprises 16 residues. From germline, CDR1 is WSHSY and CDR2 SAAADI. The CDR3 nucleotides read TGCGCCAGCAGGACTAGCGGGGGGCTAGGCACCGGGGAGCTGTTTTTT. Translating it yields CASRTSGGLGTGELFF.

Note on this clone: Other nucleotide sequences in the sample specify the same CDR3. This chain connects TRBV30 to TRBJ1-2, with 9 nucleotides matching TRBD1. This CDR3 is 14 amino acids long. CDR1 and CDR2 (germline): GTSNPN, SVGIG (reference sequence). J gave up 1 base and V 5 bases, and 5 bases lay outside the gene matches. In nucleotides, the CDR3 is TGTGCCTGGGGAACAGGGGGCCTTAACTATGGCTACACCTTC. This sequence encodes CAWGTGGLNYGYTF.

The chain has TRBV9 and TRBJ1-1; the D gene is possibly TRBD1 (6 bases). Trimming stripped 4 bases from V and 1 base from J, with 14 bases between. The CDR3 is made up of 15 amino acids. Germline V gene data show CDR1 as SGDLS and CDR2 as YYNGEE. In nucleotides, the CDR3 is TGTGCCAGCAGCTCTACCAGGGGAGGGAACACTGAAGCTTTCTTT. This translates into CASSSTRGGNTEAFF.